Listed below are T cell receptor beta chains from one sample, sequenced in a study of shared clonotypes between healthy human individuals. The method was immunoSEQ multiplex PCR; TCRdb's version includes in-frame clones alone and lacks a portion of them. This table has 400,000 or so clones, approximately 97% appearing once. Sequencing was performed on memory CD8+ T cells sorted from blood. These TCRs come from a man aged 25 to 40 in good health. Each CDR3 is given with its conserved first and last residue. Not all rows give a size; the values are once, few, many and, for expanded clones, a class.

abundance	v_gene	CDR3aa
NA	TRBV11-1	CASSRVRGYTDTQYF
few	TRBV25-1	CASSDRQGGGYTF
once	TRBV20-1	CSAIGDEQFF
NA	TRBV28	CASTVGNQPQHF
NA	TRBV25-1	CASSEDGNYGYTF
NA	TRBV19	CASSIDPRGVPRNIQYF
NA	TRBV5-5	CASSFDLYEQYF
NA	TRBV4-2	CASSLKVPGGDGYTF
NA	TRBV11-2	CASSLGQVGDTIYF
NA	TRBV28	CASSLTPGLPSTDTQYF
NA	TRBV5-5	CASSPRDLGQPQHF
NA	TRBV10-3	CAISGTSGTDTQYF
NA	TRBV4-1	CASSLLTGGENTEAFF
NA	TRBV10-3	CAIRTGSGNTIYF
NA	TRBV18	CASSHGLAGEDEQYF
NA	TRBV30	CAWSVTSGPYEQFF
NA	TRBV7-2	CASSRGRYNEQFF
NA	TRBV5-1	CASKTVQGSYNEQFF
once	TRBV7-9	CASSPPGLAGVGSTDTQYF
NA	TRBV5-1	CASSSSGVDNSPLHF
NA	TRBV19	CARVRDQETQYF
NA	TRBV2	CASLGSRVWETQYF
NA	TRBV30	CAWSVPRLVAGVPEQYF
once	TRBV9	CTSSVGGIGIEQYF
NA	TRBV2	CARGTSGRIGAYEQYF
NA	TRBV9	CASSVNSGRPQETQYF
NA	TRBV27	CASSYRDRGMYEQYF
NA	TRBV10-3	CAITGTAADTQYF
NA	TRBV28	CASSLWGTSGSYEQYF
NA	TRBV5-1	CASSSPWGGPPYEQYF